One sample yielded the 32 T cell receptor beta chains listed below, sequenced in a study of T cells after yellow fever vaccination. Via MiXCR, TCRdb re-called the 5' RACE reads, giving one row per CDR3 protein. Altogether some 350,000 distinct CDR3 sequences are present, 3% to 4.5% being singletons, with the ten largest covering 24%. This specimen consisted of PBMCs, obtained 5 days after the yellow fever booster vaccination. The receptors come from a man between 18 and 35 years old who received the YFV17D yellow fever vaccine.

This clonotype was found many times. The rearrangement uses TRBV7-2 and TRBJ1-1; weak D call: TRBD1 (5 bases). The germline V and J ends were trimmed by 5 bases and 5 bases, with 15 bases remaining between them. CDR3 length equals 14 residues. Germline CDR1 reads SGHTA; CDR2 reads FQGNSA. CDR3 loop: CASSLEIGGTEAFF. The CDR3 DNA reads TGTGCCAGCAGCCTAGAAATCGGGGGGACTGAAGCTTTCTTT.

This clonotype was recorded a few times. DNA of the CDR3: TGTGCCAGCAGCTTAGCGGATGGATTGGATACGCAGTATTTT. It encodes CASSLADGLDTQYF. The V and J genes are TRBV5-5 and TRBJ2-3, with D possibly matching TRBD2 (5 bases). The CDR3 contains 14 residues. CDR1 SGHKS and CDR2 YYEKEE come from the germline V gene (reference sequence). Trimming removed 2 bases from V and 6 bases from J, with 13 bases in between.

At least ten counts were recorded for this clonotype. V usage is TRBV12-3 or TRBV12-4 and J usage is TRBJ2-6; D gene uncertain. The CDR3 length is 15 residues. The V end was cut by 6 bases, the J end by 0 bases, with 9 bases between. CDR3 DNA sequence: TGTGCCAGCAGCCCTAAGTACTCTGGGGCCAACGTCCTGACTTTC. It encodes CASSPKYSGANVLTF.

V and J are TRBV19 and TRBJ1-1; TRBD1 agrees at 7 bases. The CDR3 consists of 13 residues. J gave up 9 bases and V 2 bases, and 6 bases lay outside the gene matches. Germline V CDR1 and CDR2: LNHDA, SQIVND (reference sequence). CDR3 amino acids: CASSIWETGKAFF. CDR3 DNA: TGTGCCAGTAGTATATGGGAGACAGGGAAAGCTTTCTTT.

In its sample, this clonotype was seen many times. The chain is built from TRBV29-1 and TRBJ1-5; no clear D gene. The CDR3 loop spans 12 amino acids. The germline V gene encodes CDR1 SQVTM and CDR2 ANQGSEA. V was clipped by 6 bases and J by 3 bases, with 9 bases between them. CDR3 protein: CSVGEHNQPQHF. CDR3 bases: TGCAGCGTCGGTGAACACAATCAGCCCCAGCATTTT. The full variable domain, with the rest looked up from reference TRBV29-1 and TRBJ1-5, is SAVISQKPSRDICQRGTSLTIQCQVDSQVTMMFWYRQQPGQSLTLIATANQGSEATYESGFVIDKFPISRPNLTFSTLTVSNMSPEDSSIYLCSVGEHNQPQHFGDGTRLSIL.

This clonotype has only a few counts. This chain connects TRBV11-2 to TRBJ1-5; TRBD1 is a possible D gene (5 bases). Germline V gene lookup returns CDR1 SGHAT and CDR2 FQNNGV. This CDR3 contains 15 residues. V was pared by 1 base and J by 7 bases, with 14 bases between. The CDR3 nucleotides read TGTGCCAGCAGCTTAGTGGGGGGTATCGGGCAGCCCCAGCATTTT. Residues: CASSLVGGIGQPQHF.

Ten or more counts support this clonotype. The chain employs TRBV5-7 and TRBJ2-1, with D perhaps matching TRBD2 (5 bases). TRBV5-7 is classed as an ORF, of uncertain function. CDR3 length: 15 amino acids. V was pared by 0 bases and J by 5 bases, with 12 bases between. The CDR3 nucleotides are TGTGCCAGCAGCTTGGGGGCTAGCCGGGACAATGAGCAGTTCTTC. It encodes CASSLGASRDNEQFF.

This clonotype was detected many times. The CDR3 protein is CASSSGGSVYEQYF. The CDR3 DNA sequence: TGTGCCAGCAGCTCAGGGGGCTCGGTCTACGAGCAGTACTTC. This sequence joins TRBV7-9 and TRBJ2-7, with 8 bases lining up with TRBD1. Trimming removed 4 bases from V and 3 bases from J; junction bases left unmatched: 5. The CDR3 is made up of 14 amino acids. Germline CDR1 is SEHNR and CDR2 is FQNEAQ (reference sequence).

This clonotype occurred a few times. The chain combines TRBV6-5 with TRBJ2-2; the D gene is possibly TRBD1 (6 bases). The V end was cut by 8 bases, the J end by 0 bases, with 16 bases between. The CDR3 length is 16 residues. Germline CDR1 reads MNHEY; CDR2 reads SVGAGI. This CDR3 reads CASGVPGAANTGELFF. The CDR3 DNA is TGTGCCAGCGGCGTTCCAGGGGCCGCGAACACCGGGGAGCTGTTTTTT.

This clonotype was seen at least ten times. The chain joins TRBV15 to TRBJ2-5; no clear D. The CDR3 covers 13 residues. Trimming stripped 0 bases from V and 2 bases from J, with 4 bases between. CDR1 and CDR2 (germline): LNHNV, YYDKDF (reference sequence). The CDR3 reads CATSRDRQETQYF. The CDR3 DNA follows: TGTGCCACCAGCAGAGATAGGCAAGAGACCCAGTACTTC.

This clonotype has a count of ten or more. The chain employs TRBV6-1 and TRBJ1-5; D gene uncertain. CDR3 length: 18 residues. Per germline, CDR1 MNHNS and CDR2 SASEGT. Trimming stripped 3 bases from V and 6 bases from J, with 24 bases between. In nucleotides, the CDR3 is TGTGCCAGCAGTGACAAAGGAGGAGAAACTCGGTGGGGTCAGCCCCAGCATTTT. Encoded protein: CASSDKGGETRWGQPQHF.

Ten or more counts support this clonotype. This chain links TRBV29-1 with TRBJ1-2, with unresolved D. Germline V gene data show CDR1 as SQVTM and CDR2 as ANQGSEA. This CDR3 comprises 13 residues. Trimming took off 7 bases at V and 5 bases at J, with 17 bases between the two ends. The CDR3 sequence: CSDREGALYGYTF. The CDR3 coding sequence is TGCAGCGACCGAGAAGGAGCCCTATATGGCTACACCTTC.

The V gene is TRBV5-5, the J gene TRBJ2-5, with D uncertain. The CDR3 consists of 14 residues. Germline V CDR1 and CDR2: SGHKS, YYEKEE (reference sequence). V lost 0 bases to trimming and J lost 2 bases, with 8 bases between them. The CDR3 DNA reads TGTGCCAGCAGCTTGGAGGTTATGCAAGAGACCCAGTACTTC. It encodes CASSLEVMQETQYF. Full variable domain (outside the CDR3, taken from reference TRBV5-5 and TRBJ2-5): DAGVTQSPTHLIKTRGQQVTLRCSPISGHKSVSWYQQVLGQGPQFIFQYYEKEERGRGNFPDRFSARQFPNYSSELNVNALLLGDSALYLCASSLEVMQETQYFGPGTRLLVL.

This clonotype was picked up a small number of times. V is TRBV28 and J is TRBJ2-7, with 8 bases that match TRBD1. The CDR3 runs 15 residues. Trimming cost V 6 bases and J 4 bases; bases outside gene matches: 11. Germline loops: CDR1 MDHEN, CDR2 SYDVKM. CDR3 amino acids: CASRSSGQGFYEQYV. CDR3 DNA: TGTGCCAGCAGATCCTCCGGACAGGGCTTTTACGAGCAGTACGTC.

This clonotype was seen many times. The genes are TRBV21-1 and TRBJ2-7; TRBD1 is the table's D call and was not checked against the DNA. TRBV21-1 is a documented pseudogene. The CDR3 contains 16 residues. The CDR3 is CASLLIPGSLLCEQYV. The DNA for the CDR3 is TGTGCCAGCCTGCTTATACCGGGCTCGCTCCTATGCGAGCAGTACGTC.

This clonotype has ten or more counts. The J gene is TRBJ2-1, the V gene TRBV28; D remains ambiguous. The germline V gene has CDR1 MDHEN and CDR2 SYDVKM. V shed 5 bases and J shed 10 bases, with 15 bases lying between them. The CDR3 spans 13 residues. The CDR3 DNA reads as TGTGCCAGCAGTGACCTAATGGGTGACGAGCAGTTCTTC. Encoded protein: CASSDLMGDEQFF. Using reference TRBV28 and TRBJ2-1 for the parts outside the CDR3, the full variable domain is DVKVTQSSRYLVKRTGEKVFLECVQDMDHENMFWYRQDPGLGLRLIYFSYDVKMKEKGDIPEGYSVSREKKERFSLILESASTNQTSMYLCASSDLMGDEQFFGPGTRLTVL.

This sequence joins TRBV5-5 and TRBJ2-7, with D possibly being TRBD1 (7 bases). Germline CDR1 reads SGHKS; CDR2 reads YYEKEE (reference sequence). Between the trimmed V and J ends, which lost 4 bases and 4 bases, there was a span of 18 bases. This CDR3 contains 15 residues. CDR3 loop: CASSRGTVKSYEQYF. The CDR3 DNA is TGTGCCAGCAGCCGCGGGACAGTTAAGTCGTACGAGCAGTACTTC.

This clonotype has ten or more counts. The gene calls are TRBV4-1 and TRBJ1-6; D unclear. Germline V CDR1 and CDR2: MGHRA, YSYEKL. The CDR3 has 17 residues. V shed 4 bases and J shed 3 bases, with 16 bases lying between them. CDR3 coding DNA: TGCGCCAGCAGCCCACGTCCTTACTACTACTATAATTCACCCCTCCACTTT. Translating gives CASSPRPYYYYNSPLHF.

The CDR3 sequence: CASLLGTPNTGELFF. CDR3 bases: TGTGCCAGCCTACTGGGGACACCTAACACCGGGGAGCTGTTTTTT. J is TRBJ2-2 and V is TRBV18; a weak D match, TRBD1 (6 bases). Trimming pared 8 bases from V and 2 bases from J, leaving 15 bases between. Germline V gene data show CDR1 as KGHSH and CDR2 as LQKENI. The CDR3 runs to 15 residues. The complete variable domain, with remaining parts taken from reference TRBV18 and TRBJ2-2, reads NAGVMQNPRHLVRRRGQEARLRCSPMKGHSHVYWYRQLPEEGLKFMVYLQKENIIDESGMPKERFSAEFPKEGPSILRIQQVVRGDSAAYFCASLLGTPNTGELFFGEGSRLTVL.

This clonotype was observed a handful of times. The genes are TRBV20-1 and TRBJ2-1; TRBD2 agrees at 8 bases. The CDR3 totals 14 residues. Germline V lookup: CDR1 DFQATT, CDR2 SNEGSKA (reference sequence). J was trimmed by 13 bases and V by 0 bases; bases with no gene match: 11. The CDR3 DNA follows: TGCAGTGCTAGAGATCGGCTCGAGGGACTAGGCCAGTTCTTC. It specifies CSARDRLEGLGQFF.

This clonotype was seen a handful of times. J is TRBJ1-1 and V is TRBV16; D not certain. This CDR3 comprises 15 residues. Per the germline V gene, CDR1 is KGHSY and CDR2 is FQNENV. Between the trimmed V and J ends, which lost 0 bases and 1 base, there was a span of 9 bases. CDR3 amino acids: CASSQSRKGNTEAFF. CDR3 sequence (DNA): TGTGCCAGCAGCCAATCGAGGAAGGGGAACACTGAAGCTTTCTTT.

V usage is TRBV20-1 and J usage is TRBJ2-5; D call uncertain. V lost 2 bases and J 2 bases, leaving 3 bases between the germline ends. Germline loops: CDR1 DFQATT, CDR2 SNEGSKA (reference sequence). This CDR3 region has 11 residues. Here the CDR3 reads CSARNQETQYF. The CDR3 nucleotides read TGCAGTGCTAGAAATCAAGAGACCCAGTACTTC.

The table lists this clonotype with a few counts. CDR3 in amino acids: CSDKGPSGVETQYF. The CDR3 DNA reads TGCAGTGACAAAGGTCCTAGCGGGGTGGAGACCCAGTACTTC. V is TRBV20-1 and J is TRBJ2-5; 9 bases fit TRBD2. The CDR3 has 14 residues. J gave up 5 bases and V 7 bases, and 11 bases lay outside the gene matches. Germline lookup yields CDR1 DFQATT and CDR2 SNEGSKA (reference sequence).

The rearrangement joins TRBV7-9 to TRBJ1-2; D is undetermined. Germline V lookup: CDR1 SEHNR, CDR2 FQNEAQ (reference sequence). V lost 1 base and J lost 7, with 7 bases in between. This CDR3 is built from 12 residues. CDR3 coding DNA: TGTGCCAGCAGCTTAGTCCGGACTGGCTACACCTTC. It is translated as CASSLVRTGYTF.

This clonotype showed up just a few times. The chain employs TRBV9 and TRBJ2-2, with a weak D call TRBD1 (5 bases). V lost 2 bases to trimming and J lost 7 bases, with 12 bases between them. The CDR3 is 14 amino acids. CDR1 is SGDLS and CDR2 is YYNGEE in the germline V gene. Here the CDR3 reads CASSVAWGRGELFF. The CDR3, as DNA: TGTGCCAGCAGCGTCGCTTGGGGCCGCGGGGAGCTGTTTTTT.

The chain links TRBV14 to TRBJ2-7, with a weak D call TRBD2 (5 bases). Germline CDR1 reads SGHDN; CDR2 reads FVKESK. The CDR3 is made up of 16 amino acids. Trimming pared 2 bases from V and 7 bases from J, leaving 21 bases between. CDR3 protein: CASSQYREQLPKEQYF. The CDR3 DNA is TGTGCCAGCAGCCAATATCGGGAACAGTTACCGAAGGAGCAGTACTTC. Based on the CDR3 plus reference TRBV14 and TRBJ2-7, the full variable domain is EAGVTQFPSHSVIEKGQTVTLRCDPISGHDNLYWYRRVMGKEIKFLLHFVKESKQDESGMPNNRFLAERTGGTYSTLKVQPAELEDSGVYFCASSQYREQLPKEQYFGPGTRLTVT.

This chain links TRBV15 with TRBJ2-3, with TRBD2 matching over 8 bases. The CDR3 length is 15 residues. V lost 4 bases and J lost 1; bases outside the gene matches: 4. Germline V CDR1 and CDR2: LNHNV, YYDKDF (reference sequence). DNA of the CDR3: TGTGCCACCAGCACGACGCGGGGGGGCACAGATACGCAGTATTTT. As protein: CATSTTRGGTDTQYF. Drawing the rest from reference TRBV15 and TRBJ2-3, the complete variable domain is DAMVIQNPRYQVTQFGKPVTLSCSQTLNHNVMYWYQQKSSQAPKLLFHYYDKDFNNEADTPDNFQSRRPNTSFCFLDIRSPGLGDTAMYLCATSTTRGGTDTQYFGPGTRLTVL.

This clonotype was counted at least ten times. The chain carries TRBV7-8 and TRBJ2-5; D is uncertain. Germline V lookup: CDR1 SGHVS, CDR2 FQNEAQ. This CDR3 spans 13 amino acids. Trimming removed 2 bases at V and 5 bases at J, with 9 bases between. CDR3 sequence: CASSLSQVETQYF. Written as DNA, the CDR3 is TGTGCCAGCAGCTTATCCCAGGTGGAGACCCAGTACTTC.

In its sample, this clonotype was seen many times. The chain employs TRBV20-1 and TRBJ2-1; D is uncertain. Trimming left V 0 bases short and J 6 bases short, with 12 bases between. Looked up from germline, CDR1 is DFQATT and CDR2 is SNEGSKA (reference sequence). The CDR3 contains 14 residues. The CDR3 is CSARDLSLLNEQFF. CDR3 sequence (DNA): TGCAGTGCTAGAGATTTGTCCCTGCTCAATGAGCAGTTCTTC.

The DNA of the CDR3 is TGTGCCATCAGTGACCACGACAGCTCTGGAAACACCATATATTTT. Protein product: CAISDHDSSGNTIYF. V usage is TRBV10-3 and J usage is TRBJ1-3; D possibly corresponds to TRBD1 (5 bases). In germline, CDR1 is ENHRY, CDR2 SYGVKD. This CDR3 is 15 amino acids long. The V gene lost 3 bases and the J gene lost 0 bases, with 9 bases spanning the gap.

This clonotype has a count of ten or more. This chain connects TRBV4-3 to TRBJ2-3; a possible D gene is TRBD2 (5 bases). V dropped 8 bases and J dropped 4 bases, with 22 bases sitting between them. CDR1 LGHNA and CDR2 YSLEER come from the germline V gene. This CDR3 region has 16 residues. The CDR3 reads CASSRGTATEADTQYF. The CDR3 DNA sequence: TGCGCCAGCTCGCGCGGAACAGCTACGGAGGCAGATACGCAGTATTTT.

The chain uses TRBV10-3 and TRBJ2-1; D is ambiguous. This CDR3 has 12 amino acids. V was clipped by 3 bases and J by 7 bases, with 7 bases between them. Germline values: CDR1 ENHRY, CDR2 SYGVKD. The CDR3 region has the DNA TGTGCCATCAGTGACTCTTCGAATGAGCAGTTCTTC. Residues: CAISDSSNEQFF.